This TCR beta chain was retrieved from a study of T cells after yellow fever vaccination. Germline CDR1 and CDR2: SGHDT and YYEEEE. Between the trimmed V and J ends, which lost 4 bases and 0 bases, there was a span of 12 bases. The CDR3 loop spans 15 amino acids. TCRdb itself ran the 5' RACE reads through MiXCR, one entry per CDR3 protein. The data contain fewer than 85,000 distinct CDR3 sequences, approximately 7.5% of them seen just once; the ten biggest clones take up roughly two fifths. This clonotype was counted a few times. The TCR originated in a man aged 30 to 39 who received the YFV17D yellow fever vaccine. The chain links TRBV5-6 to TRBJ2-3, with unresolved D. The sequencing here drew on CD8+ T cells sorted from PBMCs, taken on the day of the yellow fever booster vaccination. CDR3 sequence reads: CASSPLRASTDTQYF. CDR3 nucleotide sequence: TGTGCCAGCAGCCCGCTCCGCGCCAGCACAGATACGCAGTATTTT.